The present entry profiles one T cell receptor (beta chain) with its context. The target antigen is unknown. This sample was taken from a study of T cell responses to AZD1222 COVID-19 vaccine. The study, taken as a whole, reports: Only six people who got AZD1222 tested seropositive at baseline. There were mostly white British donors and more females than males, and clonal diversity was possibly underestimated.

The ends were cut back, 6 bases at V and 4 bases at J, with 11 bases in the middle. This CDR3 is built from 12 residues. Per germline, CDR1 SGHDT and CDR2 YYEEEE. Method: immunoSEQ multiplex PCR; TCRdb's copy keeps in-frame clones and lacks some. The sample consists of about 140,000 clones, 89% of them appearing once. The clonotype was recovered from an adult in good health. The sample was peripheral blood, taken on day 0 of AZD1222 vaccination. The chain recombines TRBV5-6 with TRBJ2-7, with D tentatively TRBD2 (6 bases). The CDR3 coding sequence is TGTGCCAGCACTGTCGGGGGATACGAGCAGTACTTC. Translation: CASTVGGYEQYF.